The rows below give T cell receptor beta chains drawn from one sample of a study of T cells in localized non-small cell lung cancer. Only in-frame clones appear in the TCRdb table, and some are missing; sequencing was by immunoSEQ multiplex PCR. The sample has 20,000 to 25,000 clones; roughly 90% are singletons. Material: peripheral blood, obtained before any cancer treatment. The receptors originated from a man aged 35 to 69 with stage III squamous cell lung carcinoma. Each CDR3 is given with its conserved first and last residue. The D gene is left open where the match is weak. Size is stated for part of the rows, as once, few or many counts, or as a class when the clone is expanded.

NA	13	NA	TRBJ1-2	TRBV28	TGTGCCAGCAGTTTTGAGGCATCACGTGGCTACACCTTC	CASSFEASRGYTF
TRBD2	15	once	TRBJ2-7	TRBV7-9	TGTGCCAGCAGCAGGCCGGGACTAGCGCGAGAAGAGTCGTACTTC	CASSRPGLAREESYF
NA	15	NA	TRBJ2-1	TRBV28	TGTGCCAGCAGTTTACGGAACCTAGCCTACAATGAGCAGTTCTTC	CASSLRNLAYNEQFF
NA	14	NA	TRBJ2-7	TRBV10-1	TGCGCCAGCAGTGAGTCTGGAGATGACTACGAGCAGTACTTC	CASSESGDDYEQYF
NA	15	NA	TRBJ1-5	TRBV2	TGTGCCAGCAGTGACACCGGGACTGTCGGTCAGCCCCAGCATTTT	CASSDTGTVGQPQHF
TRBD1	16	NA	TRBJ1-1	TRBV7-2	TGTGCCAGCACTCAAATCGACAGGGGATATAACACTGAAGCTTTCTTT	CASTQIDRGYNTEAFF
NA	14	NA	TRBJ2-5	TRBV10-3	TGTGCCATCAGTGAGGCCCCAGGATTGGAGACCCAGTACTTC	CAISEAPGLETQYF
TRBD2	14	NA	TRBJ2-5	TRBV28	TGTGCCAGCAGGCCGGGACTAGCGCAAGAGACCCAGTACTTC	CASRPGLAQETQYF
TRBD2	16	NA	TRBJ2-3	TRBV4-2	TGTGCCAGCAGTCGTAGCGGGAGGGGCGGCACAGATACGCAGTATTTT	CASSRSGRGGTDTQYF
NA	13	NA	TRBJ1-2	TRBV4-1	TGCGCCAGCAGCCAAGTGGGGGGATATGGCTACACCTTC	CASSQVGGYGYTF
NA	14	NA	TRBJ2-1	TRBV7-9	TGTGCCAGCAGATTCGGGACTGGGGGCAATGAGCAGTTCTTC	CASRFGTGGNEQFF
NA	14	NA	TRBJ2-7	TRBV11-2	TGTGCCAGCAGCTTGGAAGTAGGGTTGGGGGAGCAGTACTTC	CASSLEVGLGEQYF
NA	12	NA	TRBJ2-5	TRBV7-9	TGTGCCAGCAGTAGGGGGGAAGAGACCCAGTACTTC	CASSRGEETQYF
NA	14	once	TRBJ2-5	TRBV9	TGTGCCAGCAGCGTAGATATCGGGAAAGAGACCCAGTACTTC	CASSVDIGKETQYF
TRBD1	15	NA	TRBJ1-4	TRBV5-4	TGTGCCAGCAGCCAGGACAGGGGGCGCTTTGAAAAACTGTTTTTT	CASSQDRGRFEKLFF
NA	16	NA	TRBJ2-5	TRBV7-8	TGTGCCAGCAGCTCTAGGAGGGTCGGGGCAGCGGAGACCCAGTACTTC	CASSSRRVGAAETQYF
TRBD2	18	NA	TRBJ2-3	TRBV5-1	TGCGCCAGCAGCTTGGCTATATCTAGCGGGAAGGGGACAGATACGCAGTATTTT	CASSLAISSGKGTDTQYF
NA	15	NA	TRBJ2-1	TRBV6-1	TGTGCCAGCAGTGCCTTCAAAGGGGGTAGCGATGAGCAGTTCTTC	CASSAFKGGSDEQFF
TRBD2	13	NA	TRBJ2-4	TRBV5-1	TGCGCCAGCAGTCTAGCGGGAGTTGACATTCAGTACTTC	CASSLAGVDIQYF
TRBD1	16	NA	TRBJ1-4	TRBV18	TGTGCCAGCTCACCCTCGATGACAGGGGGGTTTGAAAAACTGTTTTTT	CASSPSMTGGFEKLFF
TRBD1	14	NA	TRBJ2-5	TRBV5-8	TGTGCCAGCAGCCGAGGGACAGGGCCGGAGACCCAGTACTTC	CASSRGTGPETQYF
TRBD2	15	NA	TRBJ2-3	TRBV10-3	TGTGCCATCACTCCCGGACTAGCTCTGGGAGATACGCAGTATTTT	CAITPGLALGDTQYF
NA	15	NA	TRBJ2-1	TRBV11-1	TGTGCCAGCAGCCTGCAAGTCGGCTCCTACAATGAGCAGTTCTTC	CASSLQVGSYNEQFF
TRBD2	14	NA	TRBJ2-5	TRBV28	TGTGCCAGCAGTTTATGGGGGGGGTACGAGACCCAGTACTTC	CASSLWGGYETQYF
NA	13	few	TRBJ1-2	TRBV30	TGTGCCTGGAGTAGGCAGGGGCCGGGCGGCTACACCTTC	CAWSRQGPGGYTF
TRBD2	17	once	TRBJ2-7	TRBV19	TGTGCCAGTAGTCCCCTAGGGGCTAGCGGGGGGACCTACGAGCAGTACTTC	CASSPLGASGGTYEQYF
TRBD2	16	once	TRBJ2-1	TRBV5-1	TGCGCCAGCAGCTTGCAACTAGCGGGAATGGGAAATGAGCAGTTCTTC	CASSLQLAGMGNEQFF
NA	15	NA	TRBJ1-2	TRBV5-1	TGCGCCAGCAGCTGGGGGGCCTGGGAGGACTATGGCTACACCTTC	CASSWGAWEDYGYTF
NA	13	once	TRBJ1-5	TRBV11-1	TGTGCCAGCAGCAGGGGGGGCAATCAGCCCCAGCATTTT	CASSRGGNQPQHF
NA	14	NA	TRBJ1-3	TRBV6-5	TGTGCCAGCCGACGGGTGGGGCCTGGAAACACCATATATTTT	CASRRVGPGNTIYF
NA	13	NA	TRBJ1-1	TRBV4-3	TGCGCCAGCAGCCAAGACAGGGGTGGCGAAGCTTTCTTT	CASSQDRGGEAFF
NA	13	NA	TRBJ1-5	TRBV18	TGTGCCAGCTCGCCTCAGGGAGGTCGGCCCCAGCATTTT	CASSPQGGRPQHF
TRBD2	15	NA	TRBJ2-1	TRBV4-1	TGCGCCAGCAGCCAAATGGGACTAGCAGCAAATGAGCAGTTCTTC	CASSQMGLAANEQFF
NA	13	few	TRBJ1-2	TRBV27	TGTGCCAGCACCACGACAGGTAGCTATGGCTACACCTTC	CASTTTGSYGYTF
NA	14	once	TRBJ1-2	TRBV6-1	TGTGCCAGCAGTTGGTCGGGACGGAACTATGGCTACACCTTC	CASSWSGRNYGYTF
NA	16	once	TRBJ1-3	TRBV7-2	TGTGCCAGCAGCTTAGCGGCCAGGGTGACTGGAAACACCATATATTTT	CASSLAARVTGNTIYF
NA	15	NA	TRBJ1-3	TRBV13	TGTGCCAGCAGCCCGAACGGGTACTCTGGAAACACCATATATTTT	CASSPNGYSGNTIYF
TRBD1	15	NA	TRBJ2-7	TRBV7-2	TGTGCCAGCAGCATGACAGGGGGCTCCTCCTACGAGCAGTACTTC	CASSMTGGSSYEQYF
TRBD1	14	NA	TRBJ1-2	TRBV7-3	TGTGCCAGCAGCAACGGGGGACAGGGTAATGGCTACACCTTC	CASSNGGQGNGYTF
TRBD1	14	few	TRBJ2-7	TRBV9	TGTGCCAGCAGCGTTACAGGGGGGATAGACGAGCAGTACTTC	CASSVTGGIDEQYF
NA	16	NA	TRBJ1-4	TRBV5-5	TGTGCCAGCAGCGACCAGATGAGAGCAACTAATGAAAAACTGTTTTTT	CASSDQMRATNEKLFF
NA	16	NA	TRBJ1-6	TRBV7-2	TGTGCCAGCAGCTTAGGGCAGAGCTCCTATAATTCACCCCTCCACTTT	CASSLGQSSYNSPLHF
NA	14	NA	TRBJ2-1	TRBV5-1	TGCGCCAGCAGCTTGGCACAGGTACACAATGAGCAGTTCTTC	CASSLAQVHNEQFF
NA	16	NA	TRBJ1-5	TRBV7-2	TGTGCCAGCAGCTTAGTGGGTCTAAATAGCAATCAGCCCCAGCATTTT	CASSLVGLNSNQPQHF
NA	14	NA	TRBJ2-1	TRBV7-2	TGTGCCAGCAGCGTTATCGTAAGCGACAATGAGCAGTTCTTC	CASSVIVSDNEQFF
NA	14	NA	TRBJ1-2	TRBV9	TGTGCCAGCAGCGTTACCGGGGGCCCCTATGGCTACACCTTC	CASSVTGGPYGYTF
TRBD1	13	NA	TRBJ2-1	TRBV4-1	TGCGCCAGCAGCCAAACGACAGGGAGAGAGCAGTTCTTC	CASSQTTGREQFF
NA	13	NA	TRBJ2-1	TRBV10-3	TGTGCCACCTCGGGGGAGCCGCGGAATGAGCAGTTCTTC	CATSGEPRNEQFF
NA	14	NA	TRBJ1-2	TRBV6-1	TGTGCCAGCAGTGAAACGGCGGGGATCTCTGGCTACACCTTC	CASSETAGISGYTF
NA	15	NA	TRBJ2-2	TRBV5-6	TGTGCCAGCAGCTTGGGACCATTGAACACCGGGGAGCTGTTTTTT	CASSLGPLNTGELFF
TRBD1	15	NA	TRBJ2-1	TRBV30	TGTGCCTGGAGTGTACGACAGGGGGGAAACAATGAGCAGTTCTTC	CAWSVRQGGNNEQFF
TRBD1	14	NA	TRBJ2-1	TRBV6-6	TGTGCCAGCAGGGCAGGGACAGGGGGTAATGAGCAGTTCTTC	CASRAGTGGNEQFF
NA	13	NA	TRBJ2-7	TRBV9	TGTGCCAGCAGTCAAGGGGGTTCCTACGAGCAGTACTTC	CASSQGGSYEQYF
NA	11	NA	TRBJ2-5	TRBV29-1	TGCAGCGTTGGGGGTCGAGAGACCCAGTACTTC	CSVGGRETQYF
TRBD1	15	NA	TRBJ2-7	TRBV7-3	TGTGCCAGCAGCCCCGGACAGGCCCGAGCCTACGAGCAGTACTTC	CASSPGQARAYEQYF
TRBD1	14	NA	TRBJ1-2	TRBV6-6	TGTGCCAGCAGTTGGAGGACAGGGAACTATGGCTACACCTTC	CASSWRTGNYGYTF
NA	12	NA	TRBJ1-2	TRBV28	TGTGCCAGCGGAACGGGGTTTGAGGGCTACACCTTC	CASGTGFEGYTF